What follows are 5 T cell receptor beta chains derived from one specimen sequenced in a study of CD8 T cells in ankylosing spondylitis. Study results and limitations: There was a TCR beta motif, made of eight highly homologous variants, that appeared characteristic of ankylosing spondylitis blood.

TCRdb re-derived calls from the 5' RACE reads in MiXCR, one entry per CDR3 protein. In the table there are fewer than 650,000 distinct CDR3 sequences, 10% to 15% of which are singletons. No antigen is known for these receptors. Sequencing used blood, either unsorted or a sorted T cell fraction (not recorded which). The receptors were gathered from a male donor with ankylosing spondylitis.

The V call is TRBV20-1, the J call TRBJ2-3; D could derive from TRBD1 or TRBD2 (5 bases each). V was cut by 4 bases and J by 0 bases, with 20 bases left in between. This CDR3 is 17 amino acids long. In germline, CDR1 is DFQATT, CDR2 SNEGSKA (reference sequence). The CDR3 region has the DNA TGCAGTGCTAATCCCGCCGGGACCCTCCTAAGCACAGATACGCAGTATTTT. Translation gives CSANPAGTLLSTDTQYF.

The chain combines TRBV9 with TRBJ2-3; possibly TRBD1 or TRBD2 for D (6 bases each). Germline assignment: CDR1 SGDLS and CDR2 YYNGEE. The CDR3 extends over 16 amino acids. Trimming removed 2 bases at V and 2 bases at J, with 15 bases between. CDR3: CASSVGVGGPTDTQYF. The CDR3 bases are TGTGCCAGCAGCGTTGGGGTAGGGGGGCCCACAGATACGCAGTATTTT.

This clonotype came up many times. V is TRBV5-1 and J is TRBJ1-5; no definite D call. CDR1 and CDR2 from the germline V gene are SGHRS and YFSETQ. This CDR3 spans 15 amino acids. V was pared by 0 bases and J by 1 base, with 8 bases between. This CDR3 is CASSLDLGSNQPQHF. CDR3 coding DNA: TGCGCCAGCAGCTTGGACCTTGGGAGCAATCAGCCCCAGCATTTT.

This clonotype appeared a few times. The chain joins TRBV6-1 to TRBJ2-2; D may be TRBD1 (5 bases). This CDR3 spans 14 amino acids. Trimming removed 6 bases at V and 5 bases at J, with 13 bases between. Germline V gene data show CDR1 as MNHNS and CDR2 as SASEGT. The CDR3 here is CASSDVGLTGELFF. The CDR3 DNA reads TGTGCCAGCAGCGATGTGGGGCTTACCGGGGAGCTGTTTTTT.

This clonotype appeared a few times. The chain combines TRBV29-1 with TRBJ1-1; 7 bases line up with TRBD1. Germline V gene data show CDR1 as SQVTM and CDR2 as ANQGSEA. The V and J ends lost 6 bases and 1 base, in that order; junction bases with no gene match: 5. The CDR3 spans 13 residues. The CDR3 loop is CSVEGTANTEAFF. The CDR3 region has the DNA TGCAGCGTCGAGGGGACAGCGAACACTGAAGCTTTCTTT.